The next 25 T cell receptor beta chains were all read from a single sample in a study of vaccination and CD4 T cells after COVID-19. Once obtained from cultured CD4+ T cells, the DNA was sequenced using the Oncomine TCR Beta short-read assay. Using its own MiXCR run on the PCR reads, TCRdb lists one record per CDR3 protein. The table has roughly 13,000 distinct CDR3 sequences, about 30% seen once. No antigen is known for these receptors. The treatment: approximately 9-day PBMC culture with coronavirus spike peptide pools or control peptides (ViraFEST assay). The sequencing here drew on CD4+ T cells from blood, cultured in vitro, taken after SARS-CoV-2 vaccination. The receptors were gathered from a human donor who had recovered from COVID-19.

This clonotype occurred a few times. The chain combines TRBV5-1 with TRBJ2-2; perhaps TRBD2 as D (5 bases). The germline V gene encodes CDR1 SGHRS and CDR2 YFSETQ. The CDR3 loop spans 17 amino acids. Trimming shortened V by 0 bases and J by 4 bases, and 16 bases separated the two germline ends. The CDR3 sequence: CASSLVPLRTGTGELFF. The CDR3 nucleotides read TGCGCCAGCAGCTTGGTACCCTTACGGACTGGCACCGGGGAGCTGTTTTTT.

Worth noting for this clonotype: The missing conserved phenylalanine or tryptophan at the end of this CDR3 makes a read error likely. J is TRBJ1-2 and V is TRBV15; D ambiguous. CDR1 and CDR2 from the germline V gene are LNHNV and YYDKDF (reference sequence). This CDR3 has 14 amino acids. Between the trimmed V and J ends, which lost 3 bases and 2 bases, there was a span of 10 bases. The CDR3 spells CATSSGRGNYGYTL. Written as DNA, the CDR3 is TGTGCCACCAGCAGTGGACGGGGAAACTATGGCTACACCCTC.

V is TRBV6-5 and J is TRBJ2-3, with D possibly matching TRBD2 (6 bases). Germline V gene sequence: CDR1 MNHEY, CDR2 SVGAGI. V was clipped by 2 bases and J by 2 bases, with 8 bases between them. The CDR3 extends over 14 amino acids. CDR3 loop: CASSYGTFTDTQYF. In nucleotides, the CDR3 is TGTGCCAGCAGTTACGGGACTTTCACAGATACGCAGTATTTT.

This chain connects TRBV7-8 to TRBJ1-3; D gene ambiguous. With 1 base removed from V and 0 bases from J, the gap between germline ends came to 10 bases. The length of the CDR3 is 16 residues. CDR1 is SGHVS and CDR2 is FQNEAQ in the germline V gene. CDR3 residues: CASSLVGVISGNTIYF. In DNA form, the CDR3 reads TGTGCCAGCAGCTTAGTGGGTGTGATCTCTGGAAACACCATATATTTT.

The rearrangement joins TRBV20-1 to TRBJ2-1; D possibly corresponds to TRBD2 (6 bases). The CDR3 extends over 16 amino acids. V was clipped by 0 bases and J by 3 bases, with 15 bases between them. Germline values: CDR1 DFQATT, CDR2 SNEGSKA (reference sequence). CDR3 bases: TGCAGTGCTAGAGATCGTAGGTCCGGGGGCTACAATGAGCAGTTCTTC. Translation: CSARDRRSGGYNEQFF.

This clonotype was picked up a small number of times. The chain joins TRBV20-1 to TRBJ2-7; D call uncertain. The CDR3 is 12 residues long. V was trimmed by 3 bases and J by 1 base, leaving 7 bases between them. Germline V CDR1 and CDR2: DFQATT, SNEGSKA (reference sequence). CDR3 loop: CSASPDSYEQYF. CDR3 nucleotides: TGCAGTGCTAGTCCGGATTCCTACGAGCAGTACTTC.

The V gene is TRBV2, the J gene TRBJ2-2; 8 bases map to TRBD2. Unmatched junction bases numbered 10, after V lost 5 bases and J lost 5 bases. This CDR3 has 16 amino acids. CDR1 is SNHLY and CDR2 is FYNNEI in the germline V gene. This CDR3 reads CASSKSGRATTGELFF. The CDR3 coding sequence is TGTGCCAGCAGTAAAAGCGGGAGAGCGACAACCGGGGAGCTGTTTTTT.

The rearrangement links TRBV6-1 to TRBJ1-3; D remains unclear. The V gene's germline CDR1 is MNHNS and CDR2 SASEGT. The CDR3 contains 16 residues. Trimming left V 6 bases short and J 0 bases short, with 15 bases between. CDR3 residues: CASRVLGQASGNTIYF. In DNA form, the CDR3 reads TGTGCCAGCAGGGTTCTAGGGCAAGCCTCTGGAAACACCATATATTTT.

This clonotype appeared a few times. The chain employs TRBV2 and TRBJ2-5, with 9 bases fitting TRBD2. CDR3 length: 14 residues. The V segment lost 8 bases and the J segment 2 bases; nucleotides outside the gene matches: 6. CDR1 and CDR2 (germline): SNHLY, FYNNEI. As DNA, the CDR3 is TGTGCCAGCCTTAGGGGACTAGCACAAGAGACCCAGTACTTC. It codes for CASLRGLAQETQYF. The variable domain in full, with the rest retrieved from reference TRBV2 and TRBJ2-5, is EPEVTQTPSHQVTQMGQEVILRCVPISNHLYFYWYRQILGQKVEFLVSFYNNEISEKSEIFDDQFSVERPDGSNFTLKIRSTKLEDSAMYFCASLRGLAQETQYFGPGTRLLVL.

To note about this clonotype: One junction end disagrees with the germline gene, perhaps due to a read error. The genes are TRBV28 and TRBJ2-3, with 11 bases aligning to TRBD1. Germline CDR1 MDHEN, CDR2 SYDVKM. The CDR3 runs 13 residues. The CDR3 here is CASYENQAGQGDF. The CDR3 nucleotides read TGTGCCAGCTACGAAAACCAAGCGGGACAGGGGGATTTT. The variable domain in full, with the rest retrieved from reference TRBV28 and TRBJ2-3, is DVKVTQSSRYLVKRTGEKVFLECVQDMDHENMFWYRQDPGLGLRLIYFSYDVKMKEKGDIPEGYSVSREKKERFSLILESASTNQTSMYLCASYENQAGQGDFGPGTRLTVL.

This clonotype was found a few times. The CDR3 sequence is CASITGQGSGVWSNEQFF. Written as DNA, the CDR3 is TGTGCCAGCATCACGGGACAGGGTAGTGGGGTATGGAGCAATGAGCAGTTCTTC. This chain links TRBV21-1 with TRBJ2-1; the table assigns TRBD1, which was not confirmed against the DNA. TRBV21-1 is marked as a pseudogene. The CDR3 has 18 amino acids.

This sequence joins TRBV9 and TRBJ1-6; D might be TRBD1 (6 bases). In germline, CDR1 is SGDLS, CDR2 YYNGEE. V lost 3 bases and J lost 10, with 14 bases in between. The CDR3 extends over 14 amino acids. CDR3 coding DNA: TGTGCCAGCAGCGCCCCGGGACAAAACTCACCCCTCCACTTT. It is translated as CASSAPGQNSPLHF.

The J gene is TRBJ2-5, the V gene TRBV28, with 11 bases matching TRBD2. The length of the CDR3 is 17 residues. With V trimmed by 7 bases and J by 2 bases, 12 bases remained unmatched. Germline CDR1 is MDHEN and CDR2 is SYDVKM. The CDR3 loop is CASTTFVTSGKQETQYF. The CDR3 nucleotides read TGTGCCAGCACCACCTTCGTGACTAGCGGGAAACAAGAGACCCAGTACTTC.

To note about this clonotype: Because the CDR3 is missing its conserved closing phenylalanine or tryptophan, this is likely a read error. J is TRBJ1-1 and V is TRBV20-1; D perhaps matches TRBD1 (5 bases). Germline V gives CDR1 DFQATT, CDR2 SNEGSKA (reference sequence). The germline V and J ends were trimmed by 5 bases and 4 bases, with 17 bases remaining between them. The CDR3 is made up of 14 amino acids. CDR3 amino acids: CSARSGTASTEAFY. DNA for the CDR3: TGCAGTGCTCGATCCGGGACTGCGAGCACTGAAGCTTTCTAT.

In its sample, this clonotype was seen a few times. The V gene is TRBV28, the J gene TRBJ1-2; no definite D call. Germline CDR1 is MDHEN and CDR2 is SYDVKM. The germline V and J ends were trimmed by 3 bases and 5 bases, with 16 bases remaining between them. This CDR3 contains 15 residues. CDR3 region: CASSLAQKISYGYTF. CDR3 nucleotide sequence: TGTGCCAGCAGTTTGGCACAGAAGATTAGTTATGGCTACACCTTC.

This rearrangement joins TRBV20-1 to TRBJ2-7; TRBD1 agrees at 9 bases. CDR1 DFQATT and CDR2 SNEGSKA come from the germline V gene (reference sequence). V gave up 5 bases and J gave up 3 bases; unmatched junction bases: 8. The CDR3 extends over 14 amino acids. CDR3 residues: CSADVPGQGYEQYF. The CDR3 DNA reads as TGCAGTGCTGACGTCCCGGGACAGGGCTACGAGCAGTACTTC.

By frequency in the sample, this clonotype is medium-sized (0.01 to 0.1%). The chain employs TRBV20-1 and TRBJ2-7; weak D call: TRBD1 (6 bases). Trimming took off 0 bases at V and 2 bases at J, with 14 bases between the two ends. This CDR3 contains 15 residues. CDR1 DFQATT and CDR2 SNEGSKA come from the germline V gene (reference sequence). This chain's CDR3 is CSARDLQGTTYEQYF. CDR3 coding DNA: TGCAGTGCTAGAGATCTGCAGGGGACCACCTACGAGCAGTACTTC.

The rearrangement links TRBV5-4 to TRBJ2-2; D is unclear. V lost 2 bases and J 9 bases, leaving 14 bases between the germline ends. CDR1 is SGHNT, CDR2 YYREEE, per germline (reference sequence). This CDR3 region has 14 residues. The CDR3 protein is CASSFDRAGRELFF. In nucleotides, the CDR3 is TGTGCCAGCAGCTTCGACCGCGCTGGAAGGGAGCTGTTTTTT.

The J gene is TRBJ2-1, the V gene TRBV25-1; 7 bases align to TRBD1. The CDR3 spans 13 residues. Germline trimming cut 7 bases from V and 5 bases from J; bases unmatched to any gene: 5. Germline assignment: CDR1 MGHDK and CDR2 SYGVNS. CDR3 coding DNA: TGTGCCAGCAAGGGGGCTGTAAACAATGAGCAGTTCTTC. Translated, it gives CASKGAVNNEQFF.

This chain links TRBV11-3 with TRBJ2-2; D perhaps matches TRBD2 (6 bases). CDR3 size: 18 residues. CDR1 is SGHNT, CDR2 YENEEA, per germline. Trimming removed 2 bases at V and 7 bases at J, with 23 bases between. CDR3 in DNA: TGTGCCAGCAGCTTATCATTATATGGGACTCCATTCCGCGGGGAGCTGTTTTTT. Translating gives CASSLSLYGTPFRGELFF.

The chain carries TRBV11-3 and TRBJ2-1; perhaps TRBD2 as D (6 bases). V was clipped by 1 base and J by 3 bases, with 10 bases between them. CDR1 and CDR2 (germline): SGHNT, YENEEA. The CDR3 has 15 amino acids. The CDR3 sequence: CASSLGDGSYNEQFF. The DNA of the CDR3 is TGTGCCAGCAGCTTAGGAGACGGGAGCTACAATGAGCAGTTCTTC.

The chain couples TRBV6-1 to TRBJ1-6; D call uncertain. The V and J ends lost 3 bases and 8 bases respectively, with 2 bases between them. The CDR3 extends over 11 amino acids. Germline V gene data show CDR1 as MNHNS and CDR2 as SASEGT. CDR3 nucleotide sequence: TGTGCCAGCAGTGATTATTCACCCCTCCACTTT. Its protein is CASSDYSPLHF.

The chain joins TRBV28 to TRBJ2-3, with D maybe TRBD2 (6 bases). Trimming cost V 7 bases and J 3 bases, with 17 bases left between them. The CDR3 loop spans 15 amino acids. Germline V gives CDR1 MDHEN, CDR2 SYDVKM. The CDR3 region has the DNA TGTGCCAGCAATAACGGCGGGAAGAGGACAGATACGCAGTATTTT. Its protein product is CASNNGGKRTDTQYF. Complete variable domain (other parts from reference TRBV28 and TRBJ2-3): DVKVTQSSRYLVKRTGEKVFLECVQDMDHENMFWYRQDPGLGLRLIYFSYDVKMKEKGDIPEGYSVSREKKERFSLILESASTNQTSMYLCASNNGGKRTDTQYFGPGTRLTVL.

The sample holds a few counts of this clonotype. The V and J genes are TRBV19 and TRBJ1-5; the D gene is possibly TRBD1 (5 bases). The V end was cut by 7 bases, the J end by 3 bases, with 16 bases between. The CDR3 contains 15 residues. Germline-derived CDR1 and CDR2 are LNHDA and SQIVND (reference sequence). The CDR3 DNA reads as TGTGCCAGTACCGAGGGGCAATCATTCAATCAGCCCCAGCATTTT. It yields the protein CASTEGQSFNQPQHF.

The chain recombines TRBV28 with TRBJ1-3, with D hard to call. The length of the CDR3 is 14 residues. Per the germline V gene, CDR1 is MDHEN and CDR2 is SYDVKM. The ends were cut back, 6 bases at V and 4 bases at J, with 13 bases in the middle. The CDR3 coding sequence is TGTGCCAGCAGAGTAGACAACGAGGGAAACACCATATATTTT. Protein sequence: CASRVDNEGNTIYF.